The TCR beta chain under discussion was sequenced for a study of cytomegalovirus exposure and HLA in healthy donors. Overall study context: An early data release held about 85 million unique TCRs from HLA-typed donors. Study-level findings and limits: Within a later analysis, the majority of CMV-associated TCR beta chains appeared HLA-restricted. CMV serostatus was the sole immune exposure information available.

V shed 2 bases and J 5 bases; nucleotides not matched to a gene: 6. This CDR3 spans 14 amino acids. Looked up from germline, CDR1 is SGHRS and CDR2 is YFSETQ. As concerns this clone: Its specificity is unknown.

The PCR contained 60 Vbeta and 13 Jbeta primers. Clones were sequenced by immunoSEQ multiplex PCR, and TCRdb holds only the in-frame ones, with some missing. The table lists some 52,000 clones. This rearrangement joins TRBV5-1 to TRBJ2-7; TRBD2 agrees at 8 bases. Sequencing was performed on PBMCs. The receptor's source is a woman in her fifties or sixties in good health and CMV-seropositive. The CDR3 reads CASSFPREGDEQYF. The CDR3 DNA reads TGCGCCAGCAGCTTCCCTCGGGAGGGCGACGAGCAGTACTTC.